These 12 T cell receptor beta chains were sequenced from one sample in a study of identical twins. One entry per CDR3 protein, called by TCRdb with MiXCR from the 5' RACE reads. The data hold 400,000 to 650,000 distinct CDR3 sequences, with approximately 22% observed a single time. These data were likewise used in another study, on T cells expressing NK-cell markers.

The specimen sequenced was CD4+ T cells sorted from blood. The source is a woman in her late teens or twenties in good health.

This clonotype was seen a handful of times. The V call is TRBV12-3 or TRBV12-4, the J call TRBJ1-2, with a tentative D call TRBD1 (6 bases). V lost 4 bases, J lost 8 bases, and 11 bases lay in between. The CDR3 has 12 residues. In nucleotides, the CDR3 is TGTGCCAGCAGTTCCGACAGGTTCGGCTACACCTTC. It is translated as CASSSDRFGYTF.

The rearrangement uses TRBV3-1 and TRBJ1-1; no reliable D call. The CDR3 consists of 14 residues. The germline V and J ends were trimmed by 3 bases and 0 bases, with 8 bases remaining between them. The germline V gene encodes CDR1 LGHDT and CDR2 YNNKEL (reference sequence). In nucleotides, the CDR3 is TGTGCCAGCAGCCAGGAGAGGATGAACACTGAAGCTTTCTTT. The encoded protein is CASSQERMNTEAFF.

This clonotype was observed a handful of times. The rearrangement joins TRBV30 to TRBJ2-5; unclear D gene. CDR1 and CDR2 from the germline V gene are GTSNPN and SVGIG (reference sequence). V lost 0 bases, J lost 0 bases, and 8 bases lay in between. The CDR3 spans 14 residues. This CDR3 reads CAWSVSRDQETQYF. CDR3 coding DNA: TGTGCCTGGAGTGTAAGCAGAGACCAAGAGACCCAGTACTTC.

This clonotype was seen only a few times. The CDR3 sequence: CASSQDSPRDRSYNEQFF. Written as DNA, the CDR3 is TGCGCCAGCAGCCAAGACTCCCCCCGGGACAGGTCCTACAATGAGCAGTTCTTC. This chain links TRBV4-3 with TRBJ2-1, with TRBD1 matching over 8 bases. The ends lost 0 bases at V and 1 base at J; junction bases unmatched: 8. Looked up from germline, CDR1 is LGHNA and CDR2 is YSLEER. The CDR3 length is 18 residues.

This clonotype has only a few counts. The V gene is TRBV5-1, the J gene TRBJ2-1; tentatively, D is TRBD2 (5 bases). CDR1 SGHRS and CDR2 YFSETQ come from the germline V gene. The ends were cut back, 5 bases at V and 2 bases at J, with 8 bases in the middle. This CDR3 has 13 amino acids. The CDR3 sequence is CASRFGTYNEQFF. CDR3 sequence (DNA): TGCGCCAGCAGATTCGGGACCTACAATGAGCAGTTCTTC.

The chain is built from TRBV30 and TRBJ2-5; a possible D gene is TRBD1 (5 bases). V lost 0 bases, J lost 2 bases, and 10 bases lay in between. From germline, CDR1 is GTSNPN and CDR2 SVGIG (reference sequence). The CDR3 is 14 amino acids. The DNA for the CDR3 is TGTGCCTGGAGTGTACTCTACAGGCAAGAGACCCAGTACTTC. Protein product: CAWSVLYRQETQYF.

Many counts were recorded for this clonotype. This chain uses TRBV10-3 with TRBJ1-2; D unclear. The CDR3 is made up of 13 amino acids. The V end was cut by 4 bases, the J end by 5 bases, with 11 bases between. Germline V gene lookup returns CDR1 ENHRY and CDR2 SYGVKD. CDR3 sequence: CAISGIEGYGYTF. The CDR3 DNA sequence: TGTGCCATCAGTGGAATTGAGGGATATGGCTACACCTTC.

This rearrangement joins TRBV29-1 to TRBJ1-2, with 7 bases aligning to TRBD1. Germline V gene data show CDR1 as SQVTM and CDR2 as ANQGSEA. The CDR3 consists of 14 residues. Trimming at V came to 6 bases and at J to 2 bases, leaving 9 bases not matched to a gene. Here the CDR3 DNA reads TGCAGCGTCCCTAGGGGACAGTCGAACTATGGCTACACCTTC. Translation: CSVPRGQSNYGYTF.

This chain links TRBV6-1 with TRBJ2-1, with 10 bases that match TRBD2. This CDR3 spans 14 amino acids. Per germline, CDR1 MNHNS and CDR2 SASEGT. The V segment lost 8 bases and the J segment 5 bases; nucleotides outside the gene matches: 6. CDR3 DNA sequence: TGTGCCAGCTATAGCGGGAGGCGTAACAATGAGCAGTTCTTC. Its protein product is CASYSGRRNNEQFF.

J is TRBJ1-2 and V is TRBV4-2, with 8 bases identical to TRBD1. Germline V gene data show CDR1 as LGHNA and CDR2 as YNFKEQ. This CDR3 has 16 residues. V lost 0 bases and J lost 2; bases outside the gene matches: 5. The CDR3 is CASSQDRTGKNYGYTF. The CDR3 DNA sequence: TGTGCCAGCAGCCAAGACAGGACAGGGAAAAACTATGGCTACACCTTC.

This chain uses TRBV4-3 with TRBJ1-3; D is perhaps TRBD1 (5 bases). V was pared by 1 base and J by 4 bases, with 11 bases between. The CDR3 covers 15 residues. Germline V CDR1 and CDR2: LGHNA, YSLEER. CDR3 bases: TGCGCCAGCAGCCAAGCCGTTCAGGGAGGAAACACCATATATTTT. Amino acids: CASSQAVQGGNTIYF.

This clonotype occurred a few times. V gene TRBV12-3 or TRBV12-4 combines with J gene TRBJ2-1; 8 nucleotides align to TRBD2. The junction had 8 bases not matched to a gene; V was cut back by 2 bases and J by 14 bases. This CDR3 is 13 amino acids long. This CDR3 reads CASSLLPGTREFF. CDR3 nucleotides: TGTGCCAGCAGTTTATTACCCGGGACTAGGGAGTTCTTC.